These 26 T cell receptor beta chains originate from one sample sequenced in a study of siplizumab effects on memory and regulatory T cells. Measured with immunoSEQ multiplex PCR; TCRdb has only the in-frame clones, and not every one. This table holds about 99,000 clones, 85% to 95% found once. Sample: Tregs sorted from blood. The receptors come from a human donor in good health.

The rearrangement joins TRBV5-1 to TRBJ2-1, with 8 bases lining up with TRBD1. Germline values: CDR1 SGHRS, CDR2 YFSETQ. Trimming at V came to 0 bases and at J to 7 bases, leaving 6 bases not matched to a gene. CDR3 length: 15 amino acids. The CDR3 protein is CASSLGPGGLNEQFF. The CDR3 region has the DNA TGCGCCAGCAGCTTGGGTCCAGGGGGCTTGAATGAGCAGTTCTTC.

The V and J genes are TRBV7-2 and TRBJ2-1, with 14 bases lining up with TRBD2. With V trimmed by 1 base and J by 3 bases, 5 bases remained unmatched. The CDR3 length is 18 residues. CDR1 and CDR2 (germline): SGHTA, FQGNSA. As DNA, the CDR3 is TGTGCCAGCAGCTTAGAAGGGACTAGCGGGAGATTCTACAATGAGCAGTTCTTC. Its protein is CASSLEGTSGRFYNEQFF.

The V call is TRBV6-5, the J call TRBJ1-2; a possible D gene is TRBD1 (6 bases). Per germline, CDR1 MNHEY and CDR2 SVGAGI. V shed 0 bases and J shed 7 bases, with 12 bases lying between them. The CDR3 spans 14 residues. Here the CDR3 DNA reads TGTGCCAGCAGTTACTCGGGGGGCGCGAGTGGCTACACCTTC. Its protein product is CASSYSGGASGYTF.

V is TRBV7-2 and J is TRBJ2-5; D is possibly TRBD2 (5 bases). V was trimmed by 3 bases and J by 1 base, leaving 15 bases between them. Germline CDR1 is SGHTA and CDR2 is FQGNSA. The CDR3 sequence is 16 residues long. CDR3 bases: TGTGCCAGCAGCTTGCCGGACTGGAAAGGCCAAGAGACCCAGTACTTC. As protein: CASSLPDWKGQETQYF.

The V and J genes are TRBV9 and TRBJ2-1, with 8 bases fitting TRBD2. The length of the CDR3 is 18 residues. Germline-derived CDR1 and CDR2 are SGDLS and YYNGEE. V shed 4 bases, J shed 4 bases, and the junction held 16 bases outside the gene matches. CDR3 sequence (DNA): TGTGCCAGCAGCCCCCGGACCATAGCGGGGCTGTTATACAATGAGCAGTTCTTC. It specifies CASSPRTIAGLLYNEQFF.

The chain combines TRBV6-1 with TRBJ1-2, with D unclear. Trimming removed 6 bases from V and 2 bases from J, with 13 bases in between. Germline V gene data show CDR1 as MNHNS and CDR2 as SASEGT. The CDR3 covers 14 residues. The CDR3 is CASSPRPGNYGYTF. As DNA, the CDR3 is TGTGCCAGCAGCCCCCGGCCGGGGAACTATGGCTACACCTTC.

In this sample, this clone turned up once. The chain carries TRBV28 and TRBJ2-3, with D hard to call. Germline V gives CDR1 MDHEN, CDR2 SYDVKM. This CDR3 spans 13 amino acids. V dropped 6 bases and J dropped 2 bases, with 9 bases sitting between them. CDR3 sequence (DNA): TGTGCCAGCAGGGTCTCCTCCACAGATACGCAGTATTTT. It yields the protein CASRVSSTDTQYF.

This clone was detected a few times. The CDR3 spells CASSRIGGFMNTEAFF. CDR3 in DNA: TGTGCCAGCAGTCGGATAGGGGGTTTCATGAACACTGAAGCTTTCTTT. This chain uses TRBV2 with TRBJ1-1, with D possibly matching TRBD1 (6 bases). The CDR3 extends over 16 amino acids. Germline loops: CDR1 SNHLY, CDR2 FYNNEI. V lost 5 bases, J lost 0 bases, and 16 bases lay in between.

V is TRBV11-3 and J is TRBJ2-7; D may correspond to TRBD1 or TRBD2 (6 bases each). Germline CDR1 reads SGHNT; CDR2 reads YENEEA. There are 15 residues in the CDR3. V was clipped by 0 bases and J by 2 bases, with 11 bases between them. The CDR3 bases are TGTGCCAGCAGCTTAGATGAGGGGGGCACCTACGAGCAGTACTTC. Translation gives CASSLDEGGTYEQYF.

V usage is TRBV11-2 and J usage is TRBJ2-4; no definite D call. CDR3 length: 14 amino acids. V was clipped by 3 bases and J by 0 bases, with 6 bases between them. Germline CDR1 reads SGHAT; CDR2 reads FQNNGV. As DNA, the CDR3 is TGTGCCAGCAGCTTCAGGAGAGCCAAAAACATTCAGTACTTC. Its translation: CASSFRRAKNIQYF.

This clone turned up a few times. V and J are TRBV10-1 and TRBJ1-2, with a tentative D call TRBD1 (6 bases). Trimming removed 0 bases from V and 7 bases from J, with 15 bases in between. The germline CDR1 and CDR2 sequences are WNHNN and SYGVQD (reference sequence). The CDR3 is 15 residues long. CDR3: CASSESLGQISGYTF. DNA for the CDR3: TGCGCCAGCAGTGAGTCGTTAGGACAGATTTCTGGCTACACCTTC.

The chain joins TRBV6-6 to TRBJ2-3, with a possible D match to TRBD1 (6 bases). There are 13 residues in the CDR3. V was shortened by 5 bases and J by 4 bases, with 10 bases between the two germline ends. CDR1 and CDR2 from the germline V gene are MNHNY and SVGAGI (reference sequence). The CDR3: CASSRQDSDTQYF. The CDR3 bases are TGTGCCAGCAGTAGACAGGATTCAGATACGCAGTATTTT.

The chain links TRBV6-1 to TRBJ2-2; tentative D call: TRBD1 (6 bases). V was shortened by 8 bases and J by 0 bases, with 10 bases between the two germline ends. Germline V CDR1 and CDR2: MNHNS, SASEGT. The CDR3 spans 14 residues. The CDR3 here is CASPTGPNTGELFF. As DNA, the CDR3 is TGTGCCAGCCCCACAGGGCCGAACACCGGGGAGCTGTTTTTT.

V is TRBV5-1 and J is TRBJ1-4, with 7 bases identical to TRBD1. Germline V gene sequence: CDR1 SGHRS, CDR2 YFSETQ. This CDR3 region has 16 residues. The V and J ends lost 0 bases and 11 bases, in that order; junction bases with no gene match: 13. The CDR3 sequence is CASSLAIGTVVEKLFF. The CDR3 DNA reads TGCGCCAGCAGCTTGGCGATTGGGACAGTGGTCGAGAAACTGTTTTTT.

The chain is built from TRBV14 and TRBJ1-3; 7 bases agree with TRBD1. CDR1 SGHDN and CDR2 FVKESK come from the germline V gene. Trimming at V came to 0 bases and at J to 2 bases, leaving 7 bases not matched to a gene. The CDR3 runs 17 residues. The CDR3 bases are TGTGCCAGCAGCCAAGAAGTAGGCAGGGGGACTGGAAACACCATATATTTT. Encoded protein: CASSQEVGRGTGNTIYF.

The CDR3 coding sequence is TGTGCCAGCAGCTTAGGCTTCTCTCGCTATGGCTACACCTTC. It translates to CASSLGFSRYGYTF. V is TRBV7-2 and J is TRBJ1-2; D not certain. The germline gives CDR1 SGHTA, CDR2 FQGNSA. Between the trimmed V and J ends, which lost 1 base and 4 bases, there was a span of 10 bases. The CDR3 consists of 14 residues. The full variable domain, with the rest looked up from reference TRBV7-2 and TRBJ1-2, is GAGVSQSPSNKVTEKGKDVELRCDPISGHTALYWYRQSLGQGLEFLIYFQGNSAPDKSGLPSDRFSAERTGGSVSTLTIQRTQQEDSAVYLCASSLGFSRYGYTFGSGTRLTVV.

This clone was observed once. The chain links TRBV4-1 to TRBJ2-3; TRBD2 matches at 10 bases. Germline V gene sequence: CDR1 MGHRA, CDR2 YSYEKL. V dropped 3 bases and J dropped 4; count of bases not matched to a gene: 7. This CDR3 has 16 amino acids. CDR3 DNA: TGCGCCAGCAGCCAGCGCCTGAGCGGGGGGGCAGATACGCAGTATTTT. This sequence encodes CASSQRLSGGADTQYF.

The count of this clone is one. This chain uses TRBV21-1 with TRBJ2-1; the table's D gene call, TRBD1, was not cross checked with the DNA. TRBV21-1 is designated a pseudogene. The CDR3 totals 14 residues. The DNA for the CDR3 is TGTGCCAGCAGCAAAGTAACCCAGTCAAATGAGCAGTTCTTC. Amino acid sequence: CASSKVTQSNEQFF.

This clone was counted once. J is TRBJ2-7 and V is TRBV7-2, with D possibly TRBD2 on 5 matching bases. The CDR3 is made up of 17 amino acids. V was pared by 4 bases and J by 0 bases, with 19 bases between. Germline V lookup: CDR1 SGHTA, CDR2 FQGNSA. The CDR3 DNA follows: TGTGCCAGCAGCTCGGGCGTCGGACGGGAATCCTCCTACGAGCAGTACTTC. Amino acid sequence: CASSSGVGRESSYEQYF.

This clone occurred once. The same CDR3 is also encoded by other DNA sequences in this sample. The rearrangement links TRBV5-1 to TRBJ2-7; D may correspond to TRBD1 or TRBD2 (5 bases each). The ends were cut back, 4 bases at V and 5 bases at J, with 13 bases in the middle. Germline CDR1 reads SGHRS; CDR2 reads YFSETQ. This CDR3 contains 13 residues. The CDR3, as DNA: TGCGCCAGCAGCCTGATTCGGGGCCACGAGCAGTACTTC. This translates into CASSLIRGHEQYF.

This rearrangement joins TRBV10-3 to TRBJ2-7, with TRBD1 identical over 8 bases. This CDR3 is built from 13 residues. Unmatched junction bases numbered 1, after V lost 1 base and J lost 5 bases. CDR1 and CDR2 (germline): ENHRY, SYGVKD. The DNA of the CDR3 is TGTGCCATCAGTGAGTGGGACAGGAACGAGCAGTACTTC. Encoded protein: CAISEWDRNEQYF.

The J gene is TRBJ2-5, the V gene TRBV27, with 12 bases lining up with TRBD2. Germline CDR1 reads MNHEY; CDR2 reads SMNVEV (reference sequence). J gave up 2 bases and V 4 bases, and 23 bases lay outside the gene matches. The CDR3 is 22 amino acids. The CDR3 is CASSCPGLAGQIPVSPQETQYF. The CDR3 DNA reads as TGTGCCAGCAGTTGCCCGGGACTAGCGGGCCAGATCCCCGTTTCGCCGCAAGAGACCCAGTACTTC.

This chain joins TRBV2 and TRBJ2-3; 9 bases align to TRBD1. This CDR3 has 15 residues. The V segment lost 4 bases and the J segment 4 bases; nucleotides outside the gene matches: 6. Per the germline V gene, CDR1 is SNHLY and CDR2 is FYNNEI. Here the CDR3 reads CASSGRQGVPDTQYF. The CDR3 bases are TGTGCCAGCAGTGGAAGACAGGGGGTCCCAGATACGCAGTATTTT.

This chain joins TRBV29-1 and TRBJ1-2, with D possibly matching TRBD1 (5 bases). The CDR3 sequence is 15 residues long. CDR1 is SQVTM, CDR2 ANQGSEA, per germline. Trimming cost V 0 bases and J 0 bases, with 11 bases left between them. CDR3 sequence reads: CSVEDRGISNYGYTF. The CDR3, as DNA: TGCAGCGTTGAAGATCGGGGGATTTCTAACTATGGCTACACCTTC.

The chain combines TRBV12-5 with TRBJ2-5; 9 bases are shared with TRBD2. The CDR3 is 17 amino acids. Trimming took 7 bases from V and 1 from J; bases not matched to a gene: 13. Germline CDR1 reads LGHNT; CDR2 reads FRNRAP. The CDR3 DNA is TGTGCTAGTGCCCCCGGGCTGGGGGGACTAGCCCAAGAGACCCAGTACTTC. Translation gives CASAPGLGGLAQETQYF. The variable domain in full, completed from reference TRBV12-5 and TRBJ2-5, reads DARVTQTPRHKVTEMGQEVTMRCQPILGHNTVFWYRQTMMQGLELLAYFRNRAPLDDSGMPKDRFSAEMPDATLATLKIQPSEPRDSAVYFCASAPGLGGLAQETQYFGPGTRLLVL.

The chain couples TRBV6-5 to TRBJ1-1; D perhaps matches TRBD1 (6 bases). This CDR3 has 16 amino acids. Per germline, CDR1 MNHEY and CDR2 SVGAGI. The V end lost 4 bases, the J end lost 3 bases, and 18 bases lay between the germline ends. The CDR3 region has the DNA TGTGCCAGCAGTTCCTACAGGGATCTGGGCTACACTGAAGCTTTCTTT. It is translated as CASSSYRDLGYTEAFF.